This T cell receptor beta chain was recorded in a study of shared clonotypes between healthy human individuals. Study overall: Per donor, three plates held CD4 naive cells, three held CD4 memory, two held CD8 naive and one held CD8 memory.

Profiling relied on immunoSEQ multiplex PCR, and the TCRdb table lists in-frame clones only, not all of them. The sample lists roughly 760,000 clones, 74% occurring once. The count of this clone is one. This TCR was sampled from a woman in her twenties or thirties in good health. Sequencing input: memory CD4+ T cells sorted from blood. Subset indicated: CD45RA-negative fraction.

The CDR3 bases are TGTGCCTGGACCGAGGACAGCACTGAAGCTTTCTTT. Amino acid sequence: CAWTEDSTEAFF. The rearrangement links TRBV30 to TRBJ1-1; D possibly corresponds to TRBD1 (6 bases). V lost 4 bases and J 4 bases, leaving 10 bases between the germline ends. The CDR3 covers 12 residues. The germline V gene has CDR1 GTSNPN and CDR2 SVGIG (reference sequence).